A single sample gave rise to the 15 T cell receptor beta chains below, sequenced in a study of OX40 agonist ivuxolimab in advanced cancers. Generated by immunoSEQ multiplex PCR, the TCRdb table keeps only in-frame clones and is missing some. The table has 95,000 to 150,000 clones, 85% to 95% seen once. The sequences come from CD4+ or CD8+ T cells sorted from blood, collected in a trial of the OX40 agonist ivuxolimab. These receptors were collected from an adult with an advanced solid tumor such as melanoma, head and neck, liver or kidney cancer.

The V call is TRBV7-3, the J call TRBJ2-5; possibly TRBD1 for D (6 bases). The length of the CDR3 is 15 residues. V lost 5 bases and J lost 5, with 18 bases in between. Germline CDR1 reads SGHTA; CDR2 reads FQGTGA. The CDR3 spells CASSPRPGHRETQYF. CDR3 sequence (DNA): TGTGCCAGCAGCCCCAGGCCGGGACACAGGGAGACCCAGTACTTC.

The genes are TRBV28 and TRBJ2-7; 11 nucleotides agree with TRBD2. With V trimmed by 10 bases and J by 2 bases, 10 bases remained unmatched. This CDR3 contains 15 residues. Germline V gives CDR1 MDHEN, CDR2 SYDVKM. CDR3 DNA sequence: TGTGCCATTTCCGGGACTAGCGGCGGTACCTACGAGCAGTACTTC. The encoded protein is CAISGTSGGTYEQYF.

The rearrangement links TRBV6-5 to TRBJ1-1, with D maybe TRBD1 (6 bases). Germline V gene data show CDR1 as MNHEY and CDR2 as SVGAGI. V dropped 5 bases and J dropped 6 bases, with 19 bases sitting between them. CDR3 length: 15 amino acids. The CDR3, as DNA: TGTGCCAGCAGTCCACACGGACAGATTTACGCTGAAGCTTTCTTT. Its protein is CASSPHGQIYAEAFF.

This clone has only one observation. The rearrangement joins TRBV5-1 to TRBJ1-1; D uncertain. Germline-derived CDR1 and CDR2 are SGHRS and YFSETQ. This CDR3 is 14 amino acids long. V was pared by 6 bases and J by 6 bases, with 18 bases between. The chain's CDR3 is CASTEGGTAPEAFF. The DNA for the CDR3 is TGCGCCAGCACAGAGGGAGGTACGGCGCCTGAAGCTTTCTTT.

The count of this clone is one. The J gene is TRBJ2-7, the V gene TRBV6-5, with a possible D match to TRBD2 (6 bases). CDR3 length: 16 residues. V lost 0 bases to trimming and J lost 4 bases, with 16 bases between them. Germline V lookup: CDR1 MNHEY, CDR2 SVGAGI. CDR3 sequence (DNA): TGTGCCAGCAGTTACTCACCGGGAGCCGGGGGTTACGAGCAGTACTTC. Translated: CASSYSPGAGGYEQYF.

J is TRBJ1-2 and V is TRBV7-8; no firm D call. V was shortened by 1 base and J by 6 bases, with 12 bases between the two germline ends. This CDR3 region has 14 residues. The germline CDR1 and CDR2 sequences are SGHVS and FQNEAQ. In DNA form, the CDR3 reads TGTGCCAGCAGCTTAGGAGCGTCATCGGATGGCTACACCTTC. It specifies CASSLGASSDGYTF.

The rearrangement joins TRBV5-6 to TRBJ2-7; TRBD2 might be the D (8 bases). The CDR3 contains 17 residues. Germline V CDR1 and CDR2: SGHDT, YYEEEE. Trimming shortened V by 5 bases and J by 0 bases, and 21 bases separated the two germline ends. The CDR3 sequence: CASSPLGGGTSSYEQYF. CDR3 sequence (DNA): TGTGCCAGCAGTCCCCTAGGGGGCGGGACTAGCTCCTACGAGCAGTACTTC.

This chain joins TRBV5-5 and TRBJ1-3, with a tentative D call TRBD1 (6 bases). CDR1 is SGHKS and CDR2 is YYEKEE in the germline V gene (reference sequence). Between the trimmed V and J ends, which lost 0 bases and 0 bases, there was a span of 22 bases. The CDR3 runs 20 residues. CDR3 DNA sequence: TGTGCCAGCAGCTTGGATGTTGGCGTCAGGGGCCTTTTCTCTGGAAACACCATATATTTT. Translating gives CASSLDVGVRGLFSGNTIYF.

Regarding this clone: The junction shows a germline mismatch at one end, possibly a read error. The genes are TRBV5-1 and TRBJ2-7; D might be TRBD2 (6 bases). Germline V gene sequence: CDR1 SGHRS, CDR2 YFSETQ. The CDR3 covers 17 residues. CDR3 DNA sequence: TGCGCCAGCAGCTTGGTAACGGGGGATCCTGGGTCCTCCGAGCAGTACTTC. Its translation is CASSLVTGDPGSSEQYF.

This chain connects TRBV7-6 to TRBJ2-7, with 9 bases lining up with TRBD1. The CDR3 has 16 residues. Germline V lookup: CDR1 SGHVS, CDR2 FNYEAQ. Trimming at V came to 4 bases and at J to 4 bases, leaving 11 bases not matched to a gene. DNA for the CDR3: TGTGCCAGCAGCTCGGGAACAGGGGGCGGACCGTACGAGCAGTACTTC. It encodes CASSSGTGGGPYEQYF.

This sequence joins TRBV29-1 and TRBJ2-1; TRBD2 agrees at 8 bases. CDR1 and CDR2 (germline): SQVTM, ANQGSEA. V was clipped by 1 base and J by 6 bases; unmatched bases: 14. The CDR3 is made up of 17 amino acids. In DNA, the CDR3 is TGCAGCGTTGAAGCTCTTGCCGGGACTAGTCACTCCAATGAGCAGTTCTTC. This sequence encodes CSVEALAGTSHSNEQFF.

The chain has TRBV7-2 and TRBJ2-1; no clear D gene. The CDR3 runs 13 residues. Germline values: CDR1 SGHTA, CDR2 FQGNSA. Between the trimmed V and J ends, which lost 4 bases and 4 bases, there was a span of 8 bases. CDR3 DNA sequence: TGTGCCAGCAGCTCCCGACTGTACAATGAGCAGTTCTTC. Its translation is CASSSRLYNEQFF.

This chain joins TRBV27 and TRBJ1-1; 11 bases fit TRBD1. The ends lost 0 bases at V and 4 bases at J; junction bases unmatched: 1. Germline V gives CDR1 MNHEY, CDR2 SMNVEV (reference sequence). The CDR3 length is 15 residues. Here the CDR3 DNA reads TGTGCCAGCAGTTTATCGGGACAGGGGGTCACTGAAGCTTTCTTT. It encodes CASSLSGQGVTEAFF.

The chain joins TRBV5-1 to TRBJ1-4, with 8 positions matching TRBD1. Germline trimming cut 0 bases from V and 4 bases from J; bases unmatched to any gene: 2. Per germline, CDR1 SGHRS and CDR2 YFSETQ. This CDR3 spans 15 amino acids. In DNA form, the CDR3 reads TGCGCCAGCAGCTTGGGGACAGGGCTTAATGAAAAACTGTTTTTT. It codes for CASSLGTGLNEKLFF.

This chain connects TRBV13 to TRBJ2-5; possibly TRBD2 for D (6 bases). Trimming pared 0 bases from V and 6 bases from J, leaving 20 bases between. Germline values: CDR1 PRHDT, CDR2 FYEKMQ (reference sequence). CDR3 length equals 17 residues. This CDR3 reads CASSLGRGTVKWKTQYF. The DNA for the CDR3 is TGTGCCAGCAGCTTAGGCCGGGGGACGGTGAAATGGAAGACCCAGTACTTC.